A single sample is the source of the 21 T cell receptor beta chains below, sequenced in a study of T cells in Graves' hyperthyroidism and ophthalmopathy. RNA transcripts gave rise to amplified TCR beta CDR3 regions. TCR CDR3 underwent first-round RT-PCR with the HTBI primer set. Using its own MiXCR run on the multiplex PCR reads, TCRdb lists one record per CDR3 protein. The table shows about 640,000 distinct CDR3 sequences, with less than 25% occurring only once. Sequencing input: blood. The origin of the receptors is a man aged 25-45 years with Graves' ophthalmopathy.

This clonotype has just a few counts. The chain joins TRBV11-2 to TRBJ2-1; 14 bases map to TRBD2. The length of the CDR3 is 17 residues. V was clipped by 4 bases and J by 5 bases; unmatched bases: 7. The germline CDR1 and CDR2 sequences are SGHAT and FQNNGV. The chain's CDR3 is CASSSRGTSGSNNEQFF. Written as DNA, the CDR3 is TGTGCCAGCAGCTCCCGGGGGACTAGCGGGAGTAACAATGAGCAGTTCTTC.

The CDR3 DNA follows: TGTGCCAGCAGTAACGGACAGGGGGTAGGAGGCTACACCTTC. This translates into CASSNGQGVGGYTF. This sequence joins TRBV7-8 and TRBJ1-2; 10 bases match TRBD1. Looked up from germline, CDR1 is SGHVS and CDR2 is FQNEAQ. The CDR3 contains 14 residues. V shed 6 bases and J 8 bases; nucleotides not matched to a gene: 9.

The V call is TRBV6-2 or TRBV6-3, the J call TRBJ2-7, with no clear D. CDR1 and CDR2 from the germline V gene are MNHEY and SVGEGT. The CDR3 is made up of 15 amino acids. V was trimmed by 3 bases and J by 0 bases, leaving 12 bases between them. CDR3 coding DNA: TGTGCCAGCAGTTATGATGGACCAAGCTCCTACGAGCAGTACTTC. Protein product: CASSYDGPSSYEQYF.

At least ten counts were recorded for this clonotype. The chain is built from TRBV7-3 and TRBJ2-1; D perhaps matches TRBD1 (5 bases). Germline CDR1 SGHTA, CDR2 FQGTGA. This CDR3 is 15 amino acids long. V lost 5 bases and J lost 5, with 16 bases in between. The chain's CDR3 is CASSPDRNLNNEQFF. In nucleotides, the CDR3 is TGTGCCAGCAGCCCCGACAGAAATCTTAACAATGAGCAGTTCTTC.

Here the CDR3 DNA reads TGCAGTGCTACGTACCACAGGGGTGCCGGGGCCAACGTCCTGACTTTC. This sequence encodes CSATYHRGAGANVLTF. The rearrangement uses TRBV20-1 and TRBJ2-6; 7 nucleotides line up with TRBD1. Looked up from germline, CDR1 is DFQATT and CDR2 is SNEGSKA (reference sequence). Trimming removed 4 bases from V and 4 bases from J; junction bases left unmatched: 10. This CDR3 contains 16 residues.

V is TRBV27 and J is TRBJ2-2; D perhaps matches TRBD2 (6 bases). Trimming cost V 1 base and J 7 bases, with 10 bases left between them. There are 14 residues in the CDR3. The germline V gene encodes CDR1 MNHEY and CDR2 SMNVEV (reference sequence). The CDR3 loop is CASSLWLANGELFF. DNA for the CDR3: TGTGCCAGCAGTTTATGGCTAGCGAACGGGGAGCTGTTTTTT.

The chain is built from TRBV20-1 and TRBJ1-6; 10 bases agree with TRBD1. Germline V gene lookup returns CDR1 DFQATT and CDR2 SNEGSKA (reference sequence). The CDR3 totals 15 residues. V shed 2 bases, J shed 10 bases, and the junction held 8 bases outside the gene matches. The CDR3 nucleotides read TGCAGTGCTAGACGAAGGACAGGGGGTAAATCACCCCTCCACTTT. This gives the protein CSARRRTGGKSPLHF.

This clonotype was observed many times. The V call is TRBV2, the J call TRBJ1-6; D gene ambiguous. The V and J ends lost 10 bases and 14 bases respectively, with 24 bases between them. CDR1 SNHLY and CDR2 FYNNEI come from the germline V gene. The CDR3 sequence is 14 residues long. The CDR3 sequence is CATQCPLQRPSLHF. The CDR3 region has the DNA TGTGCCACCCAGTGCCCGTTACAGAGGCCCTCCCTCCACTTT.

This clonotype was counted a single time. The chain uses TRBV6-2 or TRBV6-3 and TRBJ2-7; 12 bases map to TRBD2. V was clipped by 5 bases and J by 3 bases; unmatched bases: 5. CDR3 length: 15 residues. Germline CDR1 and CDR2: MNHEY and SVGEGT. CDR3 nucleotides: TGTGCCAGCAGTCACCGGACTAGCGGGATCTACGAGCAGTACTTC. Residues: CASSHRTSGIYEQYF.

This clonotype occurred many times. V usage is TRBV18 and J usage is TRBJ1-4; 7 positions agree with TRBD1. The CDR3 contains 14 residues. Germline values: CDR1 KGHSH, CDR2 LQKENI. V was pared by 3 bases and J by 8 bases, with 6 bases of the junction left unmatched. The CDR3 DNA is TGTGCCAGCTCACCCACCGGGACAGACGAAAAACTGTTTTTT. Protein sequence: CASSPTGTDEKLFF.

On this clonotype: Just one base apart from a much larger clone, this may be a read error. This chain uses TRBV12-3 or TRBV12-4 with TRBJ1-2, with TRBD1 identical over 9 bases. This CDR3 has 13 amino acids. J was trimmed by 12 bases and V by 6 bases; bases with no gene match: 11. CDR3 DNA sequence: TGTGCCAGCAGCGCAACAGGGGGCGAAGGCCACACCTTC. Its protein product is CASSATGGEGHTF.

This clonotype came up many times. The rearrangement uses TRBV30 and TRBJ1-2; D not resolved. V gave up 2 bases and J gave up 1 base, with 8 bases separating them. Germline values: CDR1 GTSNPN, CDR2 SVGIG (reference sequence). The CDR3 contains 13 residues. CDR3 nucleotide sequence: TGTGCCTGGAGTTGGGCGGATAACTATGGCTACACCTTC. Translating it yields CAWSWADNYGYTF.

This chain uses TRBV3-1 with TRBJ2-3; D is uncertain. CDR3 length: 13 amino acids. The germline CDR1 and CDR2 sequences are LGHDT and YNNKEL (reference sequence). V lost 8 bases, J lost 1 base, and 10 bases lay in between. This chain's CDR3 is CASGLSGTDTQYF. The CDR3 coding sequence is TGTGCCAGCGGCCTAAGCGGCACAGATACGCAGTATTTT.

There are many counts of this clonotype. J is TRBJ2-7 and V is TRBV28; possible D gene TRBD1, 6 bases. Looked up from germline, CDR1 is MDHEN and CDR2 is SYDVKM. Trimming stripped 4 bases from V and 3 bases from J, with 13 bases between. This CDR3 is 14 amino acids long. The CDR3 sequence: CASSSAGADYEQYF. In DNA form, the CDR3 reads TGTGCCAGCAGTTCGGCAGGGGCCGACTACGAGCAGTACTTC.

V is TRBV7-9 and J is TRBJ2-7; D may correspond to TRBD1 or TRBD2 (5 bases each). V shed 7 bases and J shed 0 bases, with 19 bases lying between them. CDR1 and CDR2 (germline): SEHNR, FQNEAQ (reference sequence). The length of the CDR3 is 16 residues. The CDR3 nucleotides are TGTGCCAGCAACCCCGACCCCGGGACCCTCTCCTACGAGCAGTACTTC. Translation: CASNPDPGTLSYEQYF.

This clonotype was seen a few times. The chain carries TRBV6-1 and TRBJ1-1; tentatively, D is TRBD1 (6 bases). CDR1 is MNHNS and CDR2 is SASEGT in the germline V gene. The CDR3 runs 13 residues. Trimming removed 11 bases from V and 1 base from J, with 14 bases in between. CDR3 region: CAVRGGGNTEAFF. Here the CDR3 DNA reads TGTGCCGTTCGGGGGGGCGGGAACACTGAAGCTTTCTTT.

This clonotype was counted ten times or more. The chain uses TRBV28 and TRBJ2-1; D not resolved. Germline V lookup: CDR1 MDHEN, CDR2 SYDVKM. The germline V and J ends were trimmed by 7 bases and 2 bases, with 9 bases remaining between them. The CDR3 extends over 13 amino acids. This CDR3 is CASTVGTYNEQFF. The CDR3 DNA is TGTGCCAGCACCGTAGGGACCTACAATGAGCAGTTCTTC.

The CDR3 bases are TGTGCCAGCAGCGTAGGCAGGGAGGGACGAGGAAACACTGAAGCTTTCTTT. Protein: CASSVGREGRGNTEAFF. V gene TRBV9 combines with J gene TRBJ1-1, with D perhaps TRBD1 (5 bases). The CDR3 runs to 17 residues. V lost 0 bases, J lost 2 bases, and 17 bases lay in between. Germline V gene lookup returns CDR1 SGDLS and CDR2 YYNGEE.

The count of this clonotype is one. The CDR3 nucleotides are TGTGCCAGCAGTTTTGGGGGAATGCATGGCTACACCTTC. Amino acids: CASSFGGMHGYTF. The chain has TRBV28 and TRBJ1-2, with D maybe TRBD1 (5 bases). Looked up from germline, CDR1 is MDHEN and CDR2 is SYDVKM. Trimming cost V 3 bases and J 6 bases, with 11 bases left between them. The CDR3 contains 13 residues.

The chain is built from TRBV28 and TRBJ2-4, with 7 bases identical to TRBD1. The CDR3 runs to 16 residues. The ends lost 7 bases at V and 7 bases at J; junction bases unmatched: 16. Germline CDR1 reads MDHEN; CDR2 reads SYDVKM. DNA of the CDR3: TGTGCCAGCAACCTTTCAGCGAAGGGGGCCCGGAACATTCAGTACTTC. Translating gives CASNLSAKGARNIQYF.

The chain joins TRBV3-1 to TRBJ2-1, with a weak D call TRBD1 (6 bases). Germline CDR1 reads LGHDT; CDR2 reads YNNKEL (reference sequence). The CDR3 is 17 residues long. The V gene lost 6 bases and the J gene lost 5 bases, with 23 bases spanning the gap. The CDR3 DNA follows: TGTGCCAGCAGTCGTAAACACAGGGCAGCTGACAACAATGAGCAGTTCTTC. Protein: CASSRKHRAADNNEQFF.